The rows below give T cell receptor beta chains drawn from one sample of a study of identifying expanded T cells in peripheral blood. Method: immunoSEQ multiplex PCR; TCRdb's copy keeps in-frame clones and lacks some. The sample lists fewer than 130,000 clones, approximately 90% seen once, with around 15% in the top ten. The specimen was blood. These receptor sequences come from a person between 18 and 75 years old in good health. CDR3s include the opening cysteine and the closing phenylalanine or tryptophan. The D gene is left open where the match is weak. Not every row has a clone size; where given, it reads once, few, many or a size class.

V	J	D	size	CDR3	DNA
TRBV6-5	TRBJ2-7	.	.	CASRANQDSGYEQYF	TGTGCCAGCAGGGCGAACCAGGACTCGGGCTACGAGCAGTACTTC
TRBV18	TRBJ1-2	.	.	CASSPESNYGYTF	TGTGCCAGCTCACCAGAAAGTAACTATGGCTACACCTTC
TRBV28	TRBJ1-5	.	.	CASSWGGLGRPSNQPQHF	TGTGCCAGCAGCTGGGGGGGACTAGGCAGGCCTAGCAATCAGCCCCAGCATTTT
TRBV19	TRBJ1-4	.	.	CASSLRKGRINEKLFF	TGTGCCAGTAGTCTCCGGAAGGGGCGCATTAATGAAAAACTGTTTTTT
TRBV2	TRBJ1-5	TRBD1	.	CASKQGYSNQPQHF	TGTGCCAGCAAACAGGGGTATAGCAATCAGCCCCAGCATTTT
TRBV29-1	TRBJ2-1	.	.	CSVGRQGPYNEQFF	TGCAGCGTTGGTAGGCAGGGGCCCTACAATGAGCAGTTCTTC
TRBV7-9	TRBJ2-1	TRBD2	.	CASSLVLLAGSPSYNEQFF	TGTGCCAGCAGCTTAGTACTCCTAGCGGGGTCACCCTCCTACAATGAGCAGTTCTTC
TRBV12-5	TRBJ2-2	.	.	CASGLVRGKGTGELFF	TGTGCTAGTGGTTTGGTACGAGGGAAGGGCACCGGGGAGCTGTTTTTT
TRBV15	TRBJ2-2	.	.	CATSRDLGGAGELFF	TGTGCCACCAGCAGAGATCTGGGCGGGGCCGGGGAGCTGTTTTTT
TRBV6-5	TRBJ1-2	TRBD1	.	CASSHQGGSDGYTF	TGTGCCAGCAGCCATCAGGGGGGGTCGGATGGCTACACCTTC
TRBV2	TRBJ2-3	.	.	CARRGLPGSVPDTQYF	TGTGCCAGACGGGGGTTACCAGGTTCAGTCCCAGATACGCAGTATTTT
TRBV18	TRBJ2-7	TRBD2	once	CASSPGTGGHEQYF	TGTGCCAGCTCACCTGGGACGGGAGGCCACGAGCAGTACTTC
TRBV10-3	TRBJ2-5	TRBD1	.	CAISRGQGKETQYF	TGTGCCATCAGCCGGGGACAGGGAAAAGAGACCCAGTACTTC
TRBV2	TRBJ2-5	TRBD2	.	CASSSSGTQETQYF	TGTGCCAGCAGTTCTAGCGGGACTCAAGAGACCCAGTACTTC
TRBV6-5	TRBJ2-5	TRBD1	.	CASSYSGQADGTQYF	TGTGCCAGCAGTTACAGCGGACAGGCTGATGGTACCCAGTACTTC
TRBV28	TRBJ2-7	TRBD1	.	CASSSIGNWDRAHSYEQYF	TGTGCCAGCAGCTCAATTGGGAACTGGGACAGGGCACACTCCTACGAGCAGTACTTC
TRBV19	TRBJ2-3	.	.	CASSIGHGGDTQYF	TGTGCCAGTAGTATAGGGCATGGGGGCGATACGCAGTATTTT
TRBV11-2	TRBJ2-5	.	.	CASSLARDPRETQYF	TGTGCCAGCAGCTTAGCCCGGGACCCTCGAGAGACCCAGTACTTC
TRBV6-4	TRBJ2-3	TRBD2	.	CASSGGDTDTQYF	TGTGCCAGCAGCGGGGGGGACACAGATACGCAGTATTTT
TRBV11-2	TRBJ2-5	.	few	CASSRGGVGETQYF	TGTGCCAGCAGCCGGGGCGGGGTGGGAGAGACCCAGTACTTC
TRBV27	TRBJ2-2	.	.	CASSPMQEFAGELFF	TGTGCCAGCAGTCCGATGCAGGAATTCGCCGGGGAGCTGTTTTTT
TRBV27	TRBJ2-2	.	.	CASSLKNTGELFF	TGTGCCAGCAGTTTAAAAAACACCGGGGAGCTGTTTTTT
TRBV27	TRBJ1-1	TRBD1	.	CASSPRTGRVTEAFF	TGTGCCAGCAGTCCCCGGACAGGGCGAGTCACTGAAGCTTTCTTT
TRBV7-7	TRBJ1-5	.	once	CASSSPAAPSSQPQHF	TGTGCCAGCAGCTCGCCGGCAGCGCCGAGCAGTCAGCCCCAGCATTTT
TRBV5-1	TRBJ2-1	.	.	CASSSAYNEQFF	TGCGCCAGCAGCTCAGCTTACAATGAGCAGTTCTTC
TRBV9	TRBJ2-2	.	.	CASSVDPTGELFF	TGTGCCAGCAGCGTAGACCCGACCGGGGAGCTGTTTTTT
TRBV19	TRBJ1-4	TRBD1	once	CASQRGRTEKLFF	TGTGCCAGTCAAAGGGGGCGTACTGAAAAACTGTTTTTT
TRBV29-1	TRBJ1-2	TRBD1	.	CSVNGQDYGYTF	TGCAGCGTTAACGGACAGGACTATGGCTACACCTTC
TRBV6-5	TRBJ2-3	.	.	CASSYTAGGGDTQYF	TGTGCCAGCAGTTACACGGCAGGGGGAGGAGATACGCAGTATTTT
TRBV7-9	TRBJ1-2	.	.	CASSTGTFYGYTF	TGTGCCAGCAGCACCGGGACATTCTATGGCTACACCTTC
TRBV19	TRBJ2-6	TRBD1	once	CATRLTGAPGANVLTF	TGTGCCACCAGATTGACAGGGGCCCCTGGGGCCAACGTCCTGACTTTC
TRBV9	TRBJ1-1	.	.	CASSVGLRRKETEAFF	TGTGCCAGCAGCGTTGGACTCCGACGGAAGGAGACTGAAGCTTTCTTT
TRBV6-5	TRBJ2-7	.	.	CATERNYEQYF	TGTGCCACCGAAAGAAACTACGAGCAGTACTTC
TRBV7-2	TRBJ1-2	.	.	CASSPGTNYGYTF	TGTGCCAGCAGCCCAGGGACAAACTATGGCTACACCTTC
TRBV4-3	TRBJ2-7	TRBD1	.	CASSQGDRAPGEQYF	TGCGCCAGCAGCCAAGGGGACAGGGCTCCCGGCGAGCAGTACTTC
TRBV5-6	TRBJ1-5	.	medium-sized	CASSFGSSSNQPQHF	TGTGCCAGCAGCTTTGGTTCGAGTAGCAATCAGCCCCAGCATTTT
TRBV9	TRBJ2-3	.	.	CASSSSGSYTDTQYF	TGTGCCAGCAGCTCCTCGGGGTCCTACACAGATACGCAGTATTTT
TRBV2	TRBJ1-1	TRBD1	.	CASRPLLRQGGNTEAFF	TGTGCCAGCAGGCCCCTTCTTCGACAGGGAGGGAACACTGAAGCTTTCTTT
TRBV30	TRBJ2-4	.	.	CAWSRTGGNIQYF	TGTGCCTGGAGCCGGACTGGAGGAAACATTCAGTACTTC
TRBV5-4	TRBJ2-6	.	.	CASSFGGANVLTF	TGTGCCAGCAGCTTTGGCGGGGCCAACGTCCTGACTTTC
TRBV15	TRBJ2-7	.	.	CATSRDGGPPNEQYF	TGTGCCACCAGCAGAGATGGGGGGCCCCCCAACGAGCAGTACTTC
TRBV9	TRBJ2-3	.	.	CASSVGPNTYTDTQYF	TGTGCCAGCAGCGTAGGACCGAATACCTACACAGATACGCAGTATTTT
TRBV6-5	TRBJ2-7	TRBD1	.	CASRTGTASYEQYF	TGTGCCAGCAGAACCGGGACAGCCTCCTACGAGCAGTACTTC
TRBV7-9	TRBJ2-7	.	.	CASSLNPSLGEQYF	TGTGCCAGCAGCTTAAATCCCAGTCTGGGCGAGCAGTACTTC
TRBV10-2	TRBJ2-3	.	.	CASSEPGRQDTQYF	TGCGCCAGCAGTGAACCGGGCCGTCAAGATACGCAGTATTTT
TRBV5-4	TRBJ1-1	.	.	CASSLAALNTEAFF	TGTGCCAGCAGCTTGGCAGCCTTGAACACTGAAGCTTTCTTT
TRBV18	TRBJ2-7	TRBD1	once	CASSSILGQGPYEQYF	TGTGCCAGCTCCTCTATCTTGGGACAGGGGCCTTACGAGCAGTACTTC
TRBV6-5	TRBJ1-2	TRBD1	.	CASSYRDSEYGYTF	TGTGCCAGCAGTTACCGGGACAGCGAGTATGGCTACACCTTC
TRBV4-2	TRBJ1-1	.	.	CASSHLDRNTEAFF	TGTGCCAGCAGCCATCTGGACAGGAACACTGAAGCTTTCTTT
TRBV29-1	TRBJ2-5	TRBD2	.	CSVSGGEETQYF	TGCAGCGTTTCGGGAGGTGAGGAGACCCAGTACTTC
TRBV11-2	TRBJ1-2	TRBD1	once	CASSLVQGEFGYTF	TGTGCCAGCAGCTTAGTTCAGGGGGAGTTTGGCTACACCTTC
TRBV7-2	TRBJ2-5	TRBD2	.	CASSFQAGGRETQYF	TGTGCCAGCAGCTTTCAAGCGGGGGGGCGGGAGACCCAGTACTTC
TRBV7-7	TRBJ2-5	.	.	CASSSGRTRETQYF	TGTGCCAGCAGCTCAGGTCGTACGAGGGAGACCCAGTACTTC
TRBV7-2	TRBJ1-1	TRBD1	.	CASSSQGLWTEAFF	TGTGCCAGCAGCTCACAGGGGTTATGGACTGAAGCTTTCTTT
TRBV14	TRBJ2-5	.	.	CASSQWTVQETQYF	TGTGCCAGCAGCCAGTGGACAGTCCAAGAGACCCAGTACTTC
TRBV7-7	TRBJ2-3	.	.	CASSSYGGLTSTDTQYF	TGTGCCAGCAGCTCATACGGAGGACTAACTAGCACAGATACGCAGTATTTT
TRBV27	TRBJ1-5	.	.	CASSLSTGLGGEPQHF	TGTGCCAGCAGTTTATCGACAGGTTTGGGCGGGGAGCCCCAGCATTTT
TRBV27	TRBJ1-6	.	.	CASSLTGGLGSPLHF	TGTGCCAGCAGTTTAACTGGGGGACTGGGTTCACCCCTCCACTTT
TRBV13	TRBJ2-7	TRBD1	.	CASSSGTGAYEQYF	TGTGCCAGCAGCTCCGGGACAGGAGCCTACGAGCAGTACTTC
TRBV5-6	TRBJ2-1	.	.	CASSFFGSRTTTNEQFF	TGTGCCAGCAGCTTTTTTGGAAGCCGGACGACTACCAATGAGCAGTTCTTC